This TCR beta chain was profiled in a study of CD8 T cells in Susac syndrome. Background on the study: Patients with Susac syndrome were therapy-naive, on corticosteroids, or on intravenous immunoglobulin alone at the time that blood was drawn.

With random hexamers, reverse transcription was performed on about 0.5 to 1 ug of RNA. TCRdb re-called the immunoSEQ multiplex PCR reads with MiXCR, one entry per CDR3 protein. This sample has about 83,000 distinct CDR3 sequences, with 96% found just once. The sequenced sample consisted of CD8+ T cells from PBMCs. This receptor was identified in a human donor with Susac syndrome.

In DNA, the CDR3 is TGTGCCAGCAGCTCCTTAGGGGGCAATGGCTACACCTTC. Translated, it gives CASSSLGGNGYTF. The chain has TRBV5-4 and TRBJ1-2, with 7 bases aligning to TRBD1. Losses at the gene ends were 3 bases for V and 6 bases for J; bases not matched to a gene: 5. This CDR3 is built from 13 residues. From germline, CDR1 is SGHNT and CDR2 YYREEE (reference sequence). Supplemented by reference TRBV5-4 and TRBJ1-2, the full variable domain reads ETGVTQSPTHLIKTRGQQVTLRCSSQSGHNTVSWYQQALGQGPQFIFQYYREEENGRGNFPPRFSGLQFPNYSSELNVNALELDDSALYLCASSSLGGNGYTFGSGTRLTVV.